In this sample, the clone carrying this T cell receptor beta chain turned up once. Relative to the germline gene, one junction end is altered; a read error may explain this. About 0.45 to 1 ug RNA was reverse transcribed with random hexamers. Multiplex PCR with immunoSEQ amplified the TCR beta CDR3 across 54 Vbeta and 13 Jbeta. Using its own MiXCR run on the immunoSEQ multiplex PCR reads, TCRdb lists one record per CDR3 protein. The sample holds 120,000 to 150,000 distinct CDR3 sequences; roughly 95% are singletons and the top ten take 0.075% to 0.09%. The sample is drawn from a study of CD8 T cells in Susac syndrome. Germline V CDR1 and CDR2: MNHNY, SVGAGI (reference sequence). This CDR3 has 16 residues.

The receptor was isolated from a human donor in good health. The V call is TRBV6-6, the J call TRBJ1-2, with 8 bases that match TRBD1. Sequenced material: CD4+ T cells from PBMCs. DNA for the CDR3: TGTGCCAGCAGTTACGTCTCAGGGGGCCTTAACTATGGCTACTCCTTC. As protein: CASSYVSGGLNYGYSF.